This record looks at one TCR beta chain sequence and its context. Unique molecular identifiers (one per individual cDNA molecule) were attached. Via MiXCR, TCRdb re-called the 5' RACE reads, giving one row per CDR3 protein. Of tens of thousands of distinct CDR3 sequences in the sample, roughly an eighth are singletons; the top ten hold approximately 7%. Germline V gene lookup returns CDR1 MNHEY and CDR2 SVGEGT. The CDR3 length is 12 residues. The ends were cut back, 3 bases at V and 9 bases at J, with 9 bases in the middle. These data are taken from a study of early T cells in non-severe SARS-CoV-2 infection. Turning to the study itself: With bulk RNA from unsorted whole blood as input, sequencing yielded unpaired chains.

The receptor's source is an adult who was a healthcare worker with PCR-confirmed SARS-CoV-2 infection or an uninfected control (not recorded which). The rearrangement uses TRBV6-2 or TRBV6-3 and TRBJ2-1; TRBD2 is a possible D gene (6 bases). The sample was whole blood. The CDR3 protein is CASSYTGLEQFF. The CDR3 DNA is TGTGCCAGCAGTTATACGGGACTTGAGCAGTTCTTC.